This TCR beta chain came from a study of T-cell memory formation after mild COVID-19. The CDR3 runs to 15 residues. Trimming took off 5 bases at V and 6 bases at J, with 19 bases between the two ends. Germline lookup yields CDR1 SGHAT and CDR2 FQNNGV. In TCRdb, the 5' RACE reads were re-called with MiXCR into one record per CDR3 protein. The table lists roughly 260,000 distinct CDR3 sequences, about 17% of them singletons. The material sequenced was PBMCs or a T cell subset sorted from them (not recorded which). The TCR originated in a man aged 18 to 35 who had mild COVID-19 (a few samples of this study predate the infection). Cell type and time point are not known. The chain carries TRBV11-2 and TRBJ1-1; D perhaps matches TRBD1 (6 bases). In DNA form, the CDR3 reads TGTGCCAGCAGCGCCCACAGGGCCCTTAAAGCTGAAGCTTTCTTT. It is translated as CASSAHRALKAEAFF.